The 10 T cell receptor beta chains in this list originate from one sample, sequenced in a study of siplizumab effects on memory and regulatory T cells. Clones were sequenced by immunoSEQ multiplex PCR, and TCRdb holds only the in-frame ones, with some missing. The repertoire holds about 72,000 clones, with around 90% as singletons. Sequenced input: CD8+ T cells sorted from blood. The receptors originated from a human donor in good health.

The V and J genes are TRBV7-2 and TRBJ2-7; D perhaps matches TRBD1 (6 bases). The CDR3 length is 16 residues. The V end lost 0 bases, the J end lost 7 bases, and 19 bases lay between the germline ends. Germline CDR1 reads SGHTA; CDR2 reads FQGNSA. The CDR3 DNA reads TGTGCCAGCAGCTTAGCGGGGGCAGACAGGCGGTGTGAGCAGTACTTC. This encodes CASSLAGADRRCEQYF. Complete variable domain (other parts from reference TRBV7-2 and TRBJ2-7): GAGVSQSPSNKVTEKGKDVELRCDPISGHTALYWYRQSLGQGLEFLIYFQGNSAPDKSGLPSDRFSAERTGGSVSTLTIQRTQQEDSAVYLCASSLAGADRRCEQYFGPGTRLTVT.

The V gene is TRBV6-5, the J gene TRBJ2-1; D is undetermined. The germline V gene encodes CDR1 MNHEY and CDR2 SVGAGI. V dropped 5 bases and J dropped 2 bases, with 13 bases sitting between them. The CDR3 is 15 amino acids. CDR3 sequence: CASSPGSTTYNEQFF. For the CDR3, the DNA is TGTGCCAGCAGTCCCGGGTCTACTACCTACAATGAGCAGTTCTTC.

With respect to this clone: Because the CDR3's place on the DNA is in doubt, the DNA is left out and the CDR3 is given as listed by TCRdb. J is TRBJ1-2 and V is TRBV7-9; no DNA check was done on the table's D call, TRBD1. CDR1 is SEHNR and CDR2 is FQNEAQ in the germline V gene (reference sequence). Both ends counted, the CDR3 spans 14 residues. The CDR3: CASSFGPGFYGYTF.

The count of this clone is one. The chain uses TRBV7-9 and TRBJ2-3; perhaps TRBD1 as D (5 bases). The germline V gene encodes CDR1 SEHNR and CDR2 FQNEAQ (reference sequence). V was trimmed by 2 bases and J by 0 bases, leaving 12 bases between them. The CDR3 consists of 16 residues. The CDR3 loop reads CASSLPPTESTDTQYF. The CDR3 DNA sequence: TGTGCCAGCAGCTTACCCCCGACAGAGAGCACAGATACGCAGTATTTT.

This chain uses TRBV5-4 with TRBJ2-7; no reliable D call. Trimming stripped 8 bases from V and 0 bases from J, with 9 bases between. This CDR3 is built from 12 residues. Germline CDR1 reads SGHNT; CDR2 reads YYREEE (reference sequence). The CDR3 sequence is CASGSNSYEQYF. The DNA of the CDR3 is TGTGCCAGTGGATCCAACTCCTACGAGCAGTACTTC. Drawing the rest from reference TRBV5-4 and TRBJ2-7, the complete variable domain is ETGVTQSPTHLIKTRGQQVTLRCSSQSGHNTVSWYQQALGQGPQFIFQYYREEENGRGNFPPRFSGLQFPNYSSELNVNALELDDSALYLCASGSNSYEQYFGPGTRLTVT.

The chain has TRBV4-2 and TRBJ2-1; a possible D gene is TRBD2 (6 bases). Germline V gene lookup returns CDR1 LGHNA and CDR2 YNFKEQ. CDR3 length: 16 residues. Deletions cut 1 base from V and 6 bases from J, with 16 bases between. CDR3: CASSQGGYTSSNEQFF. The CDR3 region has the DNA TGTGCCAGCAGCCAAGGGGGCTATACTAGCTCCAATGAGCAGTTCTTC.

The J gene is TRBJ2-4, the V gene TRBV23-1, with D hard to call. TRBV23-1 qualifies as an ORF whose function is uncertain. Trimming left V 10 bases short and J 6 bases short, with 13 bases between. The CDR3 spans 12 residues. CDR3 sequence reads: CANLLRGNIQYF. In DNA form, the CDR3 reads TGCGCCAACCTCCTCCGCGGAAACATTCAGTACTTC.

This chain links TRBV5-8 with TRBJ2-7; TRBD1 agrees at 9 bases. CDR1 and CDR2 from the germline V gene are SGHTS and YDEGEE. The CDR3 length is 15 residues. V shed 3 bases and J 5 bases; nucleotides not matched to a gene: 9. The CDR3 sequence is CASSWGQGNNNEQYF. The CDR3 nucleotides are TGTGCCAGCAGCTGGGGACAGGGAAATAACAACGAGCAGTACTTC.

This sequence joins TRBV14 and TRBJ2-5; TRBD2 matches at 7 bases. CDR1 and CDR2 (germline): SGHDN, FVKESK. The CDR3 spans 14 residues. The V segment lost 2 bases and the J segment 5 bases; nucleotides outside the gene matches: 5. The CDR3, as DNA: TGTGCCAGCAGCCAATGGGGGGGATTGGAGACCCAGTACTTC. It specifies CASSQWGGLETQYF.

This clone showed up just once. V and J are TRBV27 and TRBJ1-2; D unclear. This CDR3 is 13 amino acids long. Germline V gene sequence: CDR1 MNHEY, CDR2 SMNVEV (reference sequence). The V end lost 5 bases, the J end lost 4 bases, and 11 bases lay between the germline ends. The CDR3 nucleotides read TGTGCCAGCAGTCCGACATCCACCTATGGCTACACCTTC. Protein: CASSPTSTYGYTF.